Shown below are 12 T cell receptor beta chains from a single sample sequenced in a study of cytomegalovirus exposure and HLA in healthy donors. The PCR ran on 60 Vbeta and 13 Jbeta primers. Profiling relied on immunoSEQ multiplex PCR, and the TCRdb table lists in-frame clones only, not all of them. The sample comprises 110,000 to 150,000 clones, 70% to 80% of which are singletons, and approximately 2% rests with the top ten. Sequencing was carried out using PBMCs. These receptors all stem from a woman between 55 and 75 years old in good health and CMV-seropositive.

The rearrangement uses TRBV4-2 and TRBJ1-6; tentatively, D is TRBD1 (6 bases). Germline V gene sequence: CDR1 LGHNA, CDR2 YNFKEQ. The length of the CDR3 is 17 residues. Trimming shortened V by 0 bases and J by 7 bases, and 16 bases separated the two germline ends. CDR3 residues: CASSQEVGGARNSPLHF. In DNA form, the CDR3 reads TGTGCCAGCAGCCAAGAGGTAGGGGGGGCTCGGAATTCACCCCTCCACTTT.

V is TRBV7-6 and J is TRBJ2-5, with 16 bases identical to TRBD2. The germline gives CDR1 SGHVS, CDR2 FNYEAQ. CDR3 size: 17 residues. Germline trimming cut 5 bases from V and 7 bases from J; bases unmatched to any gene: 10. The CDR3 region is CASSLGTSGRAVGTQYF. The CDR3 region has the DNA TGTGCCAGCAGCCTCGGGACTAGCGGGAGGGCCGTCGGGACCCAGTACTTC.

The sample holds a few counts of this clone. The chain couples TRBV5-1 to TRBJ1-4, with 8 bases matching TRBD1. CDR3 length equals 14 residues. The V gene's germline CDR1 is SGHRS and CDR2 YFSETQ. With V trimmed by 5 bases and J by 7 bases, 7 bases remained unmatched. CDR3 bases: TGCGCCAGCAGGGAGACAGGGGATGGTGAAAAACTGTTTTTT. As protein: CASRETGDGEKLFF.

The chain employs TRBV19 and TRBJ2-5, with a weak D call TRBD2 (6 bases). In germline, CDR1 is LNHDA, CDR2 SQIVND (reference sequence). V shed 4 bases and J shed 4 bases, with 10 bases lying between them. This CDR3 is built from 13 residues. As DNA, the CDR3 is TGTGCCAGTAGTACCCGCGGGATAGAGACCCAGTACTTC. Protein product: CASSTRGIETQYF.

The rearrangement uses TRBV18 and TRBJ1-1; D gene uncertain. Per the germline V gene, CDR1 is KGHSH and CDR2 is LQKENI. This CDR3 region has 15 residues. Trimming pared 1 base from V and 6 bases from J, leaving 15 bases between. Written as DNA, the CDR3 is TGTGCCAGCTCACCACGGGCAGATGGAAAGGCTGAAGCTTTCTTT. Its translation is CASSPRADGKAEAFF.

The chain uses TRBV29-1 and TRBJ2-5, with TRBD2 matching over 10 bases. Trimming took 6 bases from V and 5 from J; bases not matched to a gene: 15. The germline V gene encodes CDR1 SQVTM and CDR2 ANQGSEA. This CDR3 spans 16 amino acids. The CDR3 protein is CSVKGGPSGSLETQYF. The CDR3 DNA reads TGCAGCGTGAAAGGGGGGCCTAGCGGGAGTCTGGAGACCCAGTACTTC.

This clone was recorded a few times. V is TRBV9 and J is TRBJ2-7; a possible D gene is TRBD2 (6 bases). This CDR3 contains 15 residues. Trimming pared 3 bases from V and 0 bases from J, leaving 13 bases between. Germline CDR1 and CDR2: SGDLS and YYNGEE. CDR3 sequence reads: CASSAWEAPSYEQYF. The DNA of the CDR3 is TGTGCCAGCAGCGCTTGGGAGGCCCCCTCCTACGAGCAGTACTTC.

The CDR3 is CASSSRIGQIDNEQFF. The CDR3 DNA reads as TGTGCCAGCAGCTCCCGGATAGGACAGATTGACAATGAGCAGTTCTTC. The chain uses TRBV5-6 and TRBJ2-1, with D possibly being TRBD1 (6 bases). V dropped 3 bases and J dropped 5 bases, with 18 bases sitting between them. This CDR3 has 16 residues. The germline V gene has CDR1 SGHDT and CDR2 YYEEEE.

A few counts support this clone. The genes are TRBV2 and TRBJ2-7; 8 bases match TRBD1. The CDR3 extends over 15 amino acids. V lost 2 bases to trimming and J lost 3 bases; unmatched junction nucleotides: 6. The V gene's germline CDR1 is SNHLY and CDR2 FYNNEI. The CDR3 DNA reads TGTGCCAGCAGTGAATCAAGGACAGGGAGCTACGAGCAGTACTTC. This encodes CASSESRTGSYEQYF.

The rearrangement links TRBV2 to TRBJ1-5; the match to TRBD1 covers 11 bases. V lost 6 bases to trimming and J lost 7 bases; unmatched junction nucleotides: 5. The CDR3 has 14 residues. Per the germline V gene, CDR1 is SNHLY and CDR2 is FYNNEI. The CDR3 coding sequence is TGTGCCAGCAGGGGGACAGGGGGTGGGCAGCCCCAGCATTTT. Its translation: CASRGTGGGQPQHF.

The rearrangement links TRBV6-1 to TRBJ2-5; TRBD1 aligns across 11 bases. The closer fit of TRBJ2-7 to the DNA end suggests the J call may be wrong. The CDR3 extends over 14 amino acids. Germline assignment: CDR1 MNHNS and CDR2 SASEGT. The CDR3 spells CASRWTGGNYEQYF. For the CDR3, the DNA is TGTGCCAGCAGGTGGACAGGGGGCAACTACGAGCAGTACTTC.

The chain uses TRBV29-1 and TRBJ1-2, with a weak D call TRBD1 (5 bases). Germline V CDR1 and CDR2: SQVTM, ANQGSEA. The ends were cut back, 6 bases at V and 6 bases at J, with 8 bases in the middle. The CDR3 has 10 residues. CDR3 region: CSVTRDGYTF. The CDR3, as DNA: TGCAGCGTAACCAGGGATGGCTACACCTTC.